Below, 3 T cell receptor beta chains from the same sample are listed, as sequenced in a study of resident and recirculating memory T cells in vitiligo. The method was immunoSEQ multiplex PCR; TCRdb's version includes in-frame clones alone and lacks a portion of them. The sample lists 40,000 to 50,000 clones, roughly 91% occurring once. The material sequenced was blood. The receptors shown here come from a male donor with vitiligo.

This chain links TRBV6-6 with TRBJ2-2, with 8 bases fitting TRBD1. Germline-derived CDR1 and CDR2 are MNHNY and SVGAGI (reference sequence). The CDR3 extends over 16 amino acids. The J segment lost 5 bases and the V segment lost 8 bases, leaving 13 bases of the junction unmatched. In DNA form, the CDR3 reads TGTGCCAGCGAATTCGGTAGGACAGGGCCGACCGGGGAGCTGTTTTTT. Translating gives CASEFGRTGPTGELFF.

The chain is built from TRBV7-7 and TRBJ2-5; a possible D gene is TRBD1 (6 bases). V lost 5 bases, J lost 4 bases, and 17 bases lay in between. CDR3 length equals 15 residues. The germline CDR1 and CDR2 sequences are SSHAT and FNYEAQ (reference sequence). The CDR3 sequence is CASSVGHRVGETQYF. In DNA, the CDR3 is TGTGCCAGCAGCGTGGGCCACAGGGTAGGAGAGACCCAGTACTTC. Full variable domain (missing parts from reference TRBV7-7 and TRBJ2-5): GAGVSQSPRYKVTKRGQDVTLRCDPISSHATLYWYQQALGQGPEFLTYFNYEAQPDKSGLPSDRFSAERPEGSISTLTIQRTEQRDSAMYRCASSVGHRVGETQYFGPGTRLLVL.

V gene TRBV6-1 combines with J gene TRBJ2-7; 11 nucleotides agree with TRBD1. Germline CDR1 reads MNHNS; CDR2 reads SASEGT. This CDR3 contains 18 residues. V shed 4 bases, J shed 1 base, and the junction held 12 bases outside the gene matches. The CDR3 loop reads CASSVAGTGGFSSYEQYF. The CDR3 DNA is TGTGCCAGCAGTGTGGCCGGGACAGGGGGTTTTAGTTCCTACGAGCAGTACTTC.